These T cell receptor beta chains were read from a single sample in a study of CD8+ T cells in alopecia areata. The protocol was immunoSEQ multiplex PCR, while the TCRdb copy is restricted to in-frame clones and leaves out a portion. The sample yields 150,000 to 200,000 clones, around three fifths seen once. The source material was CD4+ T cells sorted from blood, sampled at week 24, from a patient treated with tofacitinib. The receptors come from a human donor with alopecia areata. Each CDR3 is given without its conserved first and last residue. Each record gives: V gene, J gene, CDR3 protein.

TRBV15	TRBJ2-5	ATRLVWRGPQY
TRBV5-1	TRBJ2-7	ASSLRQGSGYEQY
TRBV6-5	TRBJ1-1	ASSPPGRRNTEAF
TRBV7-9	TRBJ1-5	ASSHIQGEGNQPQH
TRBV9	TRBJ2-1	ASSRGGLGQF
TRBV18	TRBJ2-7	ASSPLGTGGHEQY
TRBV11-3	TRBJ1-5	ASSLDVGSQDQPQH
TRBV10-3	TRBJ1-1	ASMSSTMNTEAF
TRBV7-6	TRBJ2-5	ASSPGGQGETQY
TRBV6-5	TRBJ2-7	ASSYTGSLGPYEQY
TRBV4-2	TRBJ1-6	ASSQRQNSLNSPLH
TRBV30	TRBJ2-1	AWSVRPSAGEQF
TRBV5-1	TRBJ2-7	ASSLERPLDEQY
TRBV6-5	TRBJ1-1	ASSLGRANTEAF
TRBV25-1	TRBJ1-4	ASSDISNEKLF
TRBV6-5	TRBJ1-5	ASRATGVDNQPQH
TRBV29-1	TRBJ1-1	SVGQGSYTEAF
TRBV5-1	TRBJ2-6	ASSLVGSGANVLT
TRBV14	TRBJ2-4	ASSRDRGLDIQY
TRBV19	TRBJ2-3	ASKGRGGGDTQY
TRBV4-1	TRBJ2-5	ASSRTGTPQETQY
TRBV30	TRBJ2-1	AWSVGGLAVNEQF
TRBV18	TRBJ1-2	ASSPRSGGYT
TRBV29-1	TRBJ2-3	SVERGTDTQY
TRBV4-1	TRBJ1-2	ASSQDRGRSGT
TRBV21-1	TRBJ2-7	ASSKRALYEQY
TRBV2	TRBJ2-1	ASTSLNEQF
TRBV29-1	TRBJ2-7	SVGQSVLGTYEQY
TRBV29-1	TRBJ2-2	SVAPRGIRELF
TRBV7-8	TRBJ2-6	ASSLGRQGSFGANVLT
TRBV6-6	TRBJ1-2	ASRGGSYGYT